This TCR beta chain was sequenced for a study of CD8 T cells in ankylosing spondylitis. Study observations and caveats: Apparently characteristic of ankylosing spondylitis blood was a TCR beta motif (under ten highly homologous variants). There were earlier reports of some motif variants in reactive arthritis synovial fluid and blood.

As concerns this clonotype: What it binds is unknown.

Scientists made TCR beta libraries using quantitative 5'-RACE with molecular barcodes. TCRdb ran MiXCR on the 5' RACE reads and lists one entry per CDR3 protein. The sample yields just over 350,000 distinct CDR3 sequences, approximately 22% seen once. Germline lookup yields CDR1 MGHRA and CDR2 YSYEKL. CDR3 length equals 14 residues. The ends were cut back, 1 base at V and 2 bases at J, with 9 bases in the middle. The V call is TRBV4-1, the J call TRBJ2-7, with D possibly being TRBD1 (5 bases). This TCR came from a male donor with ankylosing spondylitis or in good health (not recorded which). Sequenced input: blood, either unsorted or a sorted T cell fraction (not recorded which). DNA for the CDR3: TGCGCCAGCAGCCAAGTGCAGGGTGCCTACGAGCAGTACTTC. Encoded protein: CASSQVQGAYEQYF.